This T cell receptor beta chain came from a study of blood T cell repertoires in COVID-19. Study-wide background: There were acute and convalescent COVID-19 samples, and they came from the United States, Italy and Spain. T cells, B-cell-depleted T cells, or PBMCs supplied cDNA or gDNA.

From germline, CDR1 is LGHDT and CDR2 YNNKEL (reference sequence). The CDR3 has 17 amino acids. The ends lost 4 bases at V and 3 bases at J; junction bases unmatched: 12. How the authors handled the data: Researchers report that nucleated cell counts were estimated from reference gene primer amplification. Using immunoSEQ multiplex PCR, the repertoire was profiled, and TCRdb retains in-frame clones only, with some absent. V and J calls and clone size follow that table, whereas D and trimming were derived from the DNA. The repertoire holds some 270,000 clones, with almost 85% as singletons. The sequenced sample consisted of PBMCs or T cells enriched from blood (not recorded which). This chain uses TRBV3-1 (or the pseudogene TRBV3-2) with TRBJ1-2, with TRBD1 identical over 9 bases. This sequence originates from a woman aged 45-59 years with acute COVID-19. CDR3 nucleotides: TGTGCCAGCAGCCCAGCCCAGGGACAGGGAGGGTACTATGGCTACACCTTC. This translates into CASSPAQGQGGYYGYTF.